One sample yielded the 22 T cell receptor beta chains listed below, sequenced in a study of blood T cell repertoires in COVID-19. Assay: immunoSEQ multiplex PCR; the TCRdb copy retains only in-frame clones and omits some. The sample yields some 210,000 clones, approximately 80% seen once. Source material: PBMCs or T cells enriched from blood (not recorded which). Receptors were obtained from a woman between 50 and 59 years old with acute COVID-19.

Here the CDR3 DNA reads TGTGCCAGCAGTACCGTAGCGGGGGGGCAGCAGACCCAGTACTTC. It translates to CASSTVAGGQQTQYF. The V and J genes are TRBV27 and TRBJ2-5; 11 nucleotides match TRBD2. Germline V gene sequence: CDR1 MNHEY, CDR2 SMNVEV (reference sequence). The CDR3 sequence is 15 residues long. V dropped 5 bases and J dropped 6; count of bases not matched to a gene: 8.

V is TRBV11-2 and J is TRBJ1-5, with D perhaps TRBD1 (5 bases). Germline values: CDR1 SGHAT, CDR2 FQNNGV. The CDR3 length is 16 residues. Trimming stripped 0 bases from V and 0 bases from J, with 9 bases between. As DNA, the CDR3 is TGTGCCAGCAGCTTAGATGGGGCCTATAGCAATCAGCCCCAGCATTTT. It encodes CASSLDGAYSNQPQHF.

CDR3 in DNA: TGTGCCAGCAGCCACGGGGAAGACGAGCAGTACTTC. Amino acid sequence: CASSHGEDEQYF. V and J are TRBV3-1 (or the pseudogene TRBV3-2) and TRBJ2-7; the D gene is possibly TRBD2 (5 bases). Germline-derived CDR1 and CDR2 are LGHDT and YNNKEL (reference sequence). The CDR3 runs 12 residues. Between the trimmed V and J ends, which lost 3 bases and 5 bases, there was a span of 8 bases.

CDR3 residues: CASSRDTWNTEAFF. CDR3 bases: TGTGCCAGCAGCCGGGACACATGGAACACTGAAGCTTTCTTT. The rearrangement links TRBV28 to TRBJ1-1, with a possible D match to TRBD1 (6 bases). The germline V gene encodes CDR1 MDHEN and CDR2 SYDVKM. This CDR3 spans 14 amino acids. Trimming pared 6 bases from V and 1 base from J, leaving 12 bases between.

CDR3 sequence: CASSYSQGNYEQYF. The CDR3 nucleotides read TGTGCCAGCAGTTACTCTCAGGGGAACTACGAGCAGTACTTC. The V gene is TRBV6-6, the J gene TRBJ2-7; D may be TRBD1 (6 bases). CDR3 size: 14 residues. Between the trimmed V and J ends, which lost 0 bases and 3 bases, there was a span of 9 bases. Germline lookup yields CDR1 MNHNY and CDR2 SVGAGI (reference sequence).

The chain recombines TRBV4-1 with TRBJ2-3; the D gene is possibly TRBD1 (7 bases). V shed 2 bases and J shed 4 bases, with 19 bases lying between them. Germline V CDR1 and CDR2: MGHRA, YSYEKL. There are 17 residues in the CDR3. The CDR3 DNA reads TGCGCCAGCAGCCAACAGTCAGGGGGATGGGGGGCAGATACGCAGTATTTT. Its protein is CASSQQSGGWGADTQYF.

The chain links TRBV29-1 to TRBJ2-5; 8 bases fit TRBD1. With V trimmed by 5 bases and J by 3 bases, 8 bases remained unmatched. The CDR3 runs to 14 residues. Germline V CDR1 and CDR2: SQVTM, ANQGSEA. The CDR3 region has the DNA TGCAGCGTTCGTCGGACAGGGACGAAAGAGACCCAGTACTTC. This translates into CSVRRTGTKETQYF.

The table lists this clone with a few counts. The rearrangement uses TRBV6-4 and TRBJ1-6, with D perhaps TRBD1 (6 bases). V was cut by 4 bases and J by 8 bases, with 15 bases left in between. The CDR3 runs to 15 residues. Germline V gene sequence: CDR1 MRHNA, CDR2 SNTAGT. CDR3 sequence reads: CASSAYQGPDSPLHF. CDR3 sequence (DNA): TGTGCCAGCAGTGCTTATCAGGGGCCGGATTCACCCCTCCACTTT.

The J gene is TRBJ2-7, the V gene TRBV15; maybe TRBD2 (5 bases). This CDR3 is built from 15 residues. Deletions cut 1 base from V and 2 bases from J, with 12 bases between. Germline V gene sequence: CDR1 LNHNV, CDR2 YYDKDF (reference sequence). The CDR3 spells CATSRVPSGTYEQYF. CDR3 DNA sequence: TGTGCCACCAGCAGAGTGCCGTCGGGAACCTACGAGCAGTACTTC.

This chain links TRBV5-6 with TRBJ2-5, with TRBD2 identical over 12 bases. The CDR3 is made up of 15 amino acids. J gave up 4 bases and V 4 bases, and 5 bases lay outside the gene matches. Germline CDR1 and CDR2: SGHDT and YYEEEE. CDR3 region: CASSKGLAGGETQYF. In DNA, the CDR3 is TGTGCCAGCAGCAAGGGACTAGCGGGTGGAGAGACCCAGTACTTC.

J is TRBJ2-3 and V is TRBV7-2, with TRBD1 identical over 7 bases. V shed 3 bases and J 2 bases; nucleotides not matched to a gene: 11. The CDR3 has 17 residues. The germline V gene has CDR1 SGHTA and CDR2 FQGNSA. CDR3 sequence: CASSFPSGKGATDTQYF. The DNA for the CDR3 is TGTGCCAGCAGCTTCCCCAGTGGTAAGGGGGCCACAGATACGCAGTATTTT.

The chain carries TRBV28 and TRBJ2-5; TRBD2 agrees at 7 bases. In germline, CDR1 is MDHEN, CDR2 SYDVKM. The CDR3 is 13 amino acids. The ends lost 3 bases at V and 3 bases at J; junction bases unmatched: 1. Written as DNA, the CDR3 is TGTGCCAGCAGTTTGGGGGGGGAAGAGACCCAGTACTTC. It codes for CASSLGGEETQYF. Full variable domain (missing parts from reference TRBV28 and TRBJ2-5): DVKVTQSSRYLVKRTGEKVFLECVQDMDHENMFWYRQDPGLGLRLIYFSYDVKMKEKGDIPEGYSVSREKKERFSLILESASTNQTSMYLCASSLGGEETQYFGPGTRLLVL.

V is TRBV5-1 and J is TRBJ2-1, with TRBD2 matching over 12 bases. CDR3 length: 15 amino acids. Germline V gene sequence: CDR1 SGHRS, CDR2 YFSETQ. V lost 4 bases and J lost 6; bases outside the gene matches: 5. CDR3: CASSRLAGDGNEQFF. The CDR3 DNA is TGCGCCAGCAGCCGACTAGCGGGAGATGGCAATGAGCAGTTCTTC.

This rearrangement joins TRBV24-1 to TRBJ2-3, with D possibly TRBD1 on 5 matching bases. Between the trimmed V and J ends, which lost 9 bases and 6 bases, there was a span of 21 bases. This CDR3 is built from 15 residues. The germline V gene encodes CDR1 KGHDR and CDR2 SFDVKD. The CDR3 loop is CATLLITRPGDTQYF. In nucleotides, the CDR3 is TGTGCCACCTTGCTTATAACTCGACCAGGGGATACGCAGTATTTT.

This sequence joins TRBV29-1 and TRBJ1-1, with D unresolved. Germline V gene lookup returns CDR1 SQVTM and CDR2 ANQGSEA. The CDR3 length is 14 residues. Trimming removed 6 bases at V and 2 bases at J, with 16 bases between. CDR3 DNA: TGCAGCGTACTCCCCCTAGGTACAAACACTGAAGCTTTCTTT. It codes for CSVLPLGTNTEAFF.

The chain employs TRBV12-3 or TRBV12-4 and TRBJ2-2; the D gene is possibly TRBD1 (5 bases). V dropped 2 bases and J dropped 13 bases, with 14 bases sitting between them. The CDR3 runs to 13 residues. In nucleotides, the CDR3 is TGTGCCAGCAGTTTAAGGGGCGGCGGCGGGCTGTTTTTT. As protein: CASSLRGGGGLFF.

The J gene is TRBJ2-5, the V gene TRBV7-2; no clear D gene. Germline V lookup: CDR1 SGHTA, CDR2 FQGNSA. Trimming stripped 5 bases from V and 1 base from J, with 8 bases between. This CDR3 is built from 13 residues. CDR3 coding DNA: TGTGCCAGCAGCCGAAGCACCCAAGAGACCCAGTACTTC. It specifies CASSRSTQETQYF.

This clone has a single count. The J gene is TRBJ2-3, the V gene TRBV18; D uncertain. The V gene's germline CDR1 is KGHSH and CDR2 LQKENI. V lost 4 bases and J lost 2, with 7 bases in between. This CDR3 spans 13 amino acids. The CDR3: CASSRSYTDTQYF. CDR3 nucleotide sequence: TGTGCCAGCTCACGCTCCTACACAGATACGCAGTATTTT.

This clone was detected ten times or more. This chain links TRBV7-9 with TRBJ1-1, with 10 bases matching TRBD1. Trimming took 4 bases from V and 5 from J; bases not matched to a gene: 19. Germline V CDR1 and CDR2: SEHNR, FQNEAQ (reference sequence). The CDR3 has 19 residues. The CDR3 DNA reads TGTGCCAGCAGCTCTAGCTTAGGGACAGGGGCAAGGGAAGGGACTGAAGCTTTCTTT. It specifies CASSSSLGTGAREGTEAFF. The full variable domain, completed using reference TRBV7-9 and TRBJ1-1, is DTGVSQNPRHKITKRGQNVTFRCDPISEHNRLYWYRQTLGQGPEFLTYFQNEAQLEKSRLLSDRFSAERPKGSFSTLEIQRTEQGDSAMYLCASSSSLGTGAREGTEAFFGQGTRLTVV.

The genes are TRBV18 and TRBJ1-2; the D is unclear. Germline lookup yields CDR1 KGHSH and CDR2 LQKENI. The V gene lost 4 bases and the J gene lost 7 bases, with 13 bases spanning the gap. CDR3 length: 13 residues. In DNA form, the CDR3 reads TGTGCCAGCTCACAAACGTCCGGACTTGGCTACACCTTC. This sequence encodes CASSQTSGLGYTF.

A word on this clone: A much larger clone is a single base away; this may be a read error. Distinct nucleotide sequences in the sample also encode this CDR3. The chain has TRBV2 and TRBJ2-2, with 7 bases matching TRBD1. Germline V gives CDR1 SNHLY, CDR2 FYNNEI. The CDR3 is 15 amino acids. The CDR3 bases are TGTGCCAGCAGAGACTGGGACAGCAACACCGGGGAACTGTTTTTT. Encoded protein: CASRDWDSNTGELFF.

The chain is built from TRBV15 and TRBJ2-7, with D tentatively TRBD1 (6 bases). Trimming took off 8 bases at V and 10 bases at J, with 21 bases between the two ends. Germline V gene sequence: CDR1 LNHNV, CDR2 YYDKDF (reference sequence). The CDR3 is 13 residues long. The CDR3 coding sequence is TGTGCCACCGGGGAGTGGGACAACCGACTACAGTACTTC. It specifies CATGEWDNRLQYF.